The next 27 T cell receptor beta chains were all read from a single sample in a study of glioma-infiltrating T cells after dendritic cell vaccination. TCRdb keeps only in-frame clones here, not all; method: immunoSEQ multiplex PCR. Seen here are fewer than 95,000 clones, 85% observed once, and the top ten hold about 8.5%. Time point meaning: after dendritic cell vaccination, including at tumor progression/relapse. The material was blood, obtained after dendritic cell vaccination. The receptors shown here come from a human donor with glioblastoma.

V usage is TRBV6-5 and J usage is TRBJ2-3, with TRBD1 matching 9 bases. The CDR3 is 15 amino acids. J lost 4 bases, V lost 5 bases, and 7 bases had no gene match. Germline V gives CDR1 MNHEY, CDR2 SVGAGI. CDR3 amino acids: CASSTWTGAADTQYF. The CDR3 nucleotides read TGTGCCAGCAGTACCTGGACAGGGGCCGCAGATACGCAGTATTTT.

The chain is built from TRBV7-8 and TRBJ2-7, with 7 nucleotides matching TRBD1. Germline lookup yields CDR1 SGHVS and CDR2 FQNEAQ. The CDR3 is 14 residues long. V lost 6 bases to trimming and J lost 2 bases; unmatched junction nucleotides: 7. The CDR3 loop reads CASRPRTGAYEQYF. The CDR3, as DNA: TGTGCCAGCAGACCCCGTACAGGGGCCTACGAGCAGTACTTC.

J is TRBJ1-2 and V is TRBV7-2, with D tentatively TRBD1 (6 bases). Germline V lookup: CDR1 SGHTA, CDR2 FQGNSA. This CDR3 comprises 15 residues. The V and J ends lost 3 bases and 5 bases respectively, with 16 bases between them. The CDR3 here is CASSFRDTHLYGYTF. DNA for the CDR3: TGTGCCAGCAGCTTCCGGGACACCCATTTGTATGGCTACACCTTC. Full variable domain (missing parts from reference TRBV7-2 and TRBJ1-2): GAGVSQSPSNKVTEKGKDVELRCDPISGHTALYWYRQSLGQGLEFLIYFQGNSAPDKSGLPSDRFSAERTGGSVSTLTIQRTQQEDSAVYLCASSFRDTHLYGYTFGSGTRLTVV.

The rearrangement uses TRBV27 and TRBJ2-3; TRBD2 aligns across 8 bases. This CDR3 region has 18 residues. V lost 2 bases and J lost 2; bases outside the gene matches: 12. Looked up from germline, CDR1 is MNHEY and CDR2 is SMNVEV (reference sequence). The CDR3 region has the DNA TGTGCCAGCAGTTTACTGGTTCAAACGGGAGGGCCCACAGATACGCAGTATTTT. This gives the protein CASSLLVQTGGPTDTQYF.

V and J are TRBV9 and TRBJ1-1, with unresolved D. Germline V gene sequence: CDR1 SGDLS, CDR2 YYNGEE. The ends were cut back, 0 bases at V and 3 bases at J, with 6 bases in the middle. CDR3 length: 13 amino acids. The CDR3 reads CASSVGQDTEAFF. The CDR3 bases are TGTGCCAGCAGCGTAGGGCAGGACACTGAAGCTTTCTTT.

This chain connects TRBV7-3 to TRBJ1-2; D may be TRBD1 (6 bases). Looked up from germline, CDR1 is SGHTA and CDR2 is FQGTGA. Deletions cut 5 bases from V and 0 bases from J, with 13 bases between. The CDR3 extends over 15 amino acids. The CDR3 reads CASSPRDTTNYGYTF. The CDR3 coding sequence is TGTGCCAGCAGCCCCCGGGACACCACTAACTATGGCTACACCTTC.

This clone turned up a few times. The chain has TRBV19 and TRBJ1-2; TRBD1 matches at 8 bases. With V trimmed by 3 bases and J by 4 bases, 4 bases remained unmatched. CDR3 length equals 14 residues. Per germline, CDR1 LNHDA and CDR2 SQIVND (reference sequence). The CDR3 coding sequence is TGTGCCAGTAGTATCCGGACAGGGATCTATGGCTACACCTTC. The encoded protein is CASSIRTGIYGYTF.

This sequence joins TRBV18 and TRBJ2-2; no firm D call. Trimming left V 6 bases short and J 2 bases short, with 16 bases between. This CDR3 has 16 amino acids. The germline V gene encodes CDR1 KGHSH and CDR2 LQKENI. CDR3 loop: CASSPTGPANTGELFF. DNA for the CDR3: TGTGCCAGCTCCCCAACGGGTCCAGCTAACACCGGGGAGCTGTTTTTT.

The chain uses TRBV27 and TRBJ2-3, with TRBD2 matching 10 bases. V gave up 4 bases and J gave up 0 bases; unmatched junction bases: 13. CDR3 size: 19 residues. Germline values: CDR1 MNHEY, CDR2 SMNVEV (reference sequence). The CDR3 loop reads CASSSRWASGSSSTDTQYF. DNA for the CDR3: TGTGCCAGCAGTTCCCGGTGGGCTAGCGGGAGTTCTAGCACAGATACGCAGTATTTT.

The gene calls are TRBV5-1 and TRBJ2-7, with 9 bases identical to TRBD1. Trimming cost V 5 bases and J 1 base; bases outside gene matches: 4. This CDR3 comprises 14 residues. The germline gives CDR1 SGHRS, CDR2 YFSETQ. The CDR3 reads CASRAQGASYEQYF. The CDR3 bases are TGCGCCAGCAGGGCACAGGGGGCGTCCTACGAGCAGTACTTC.

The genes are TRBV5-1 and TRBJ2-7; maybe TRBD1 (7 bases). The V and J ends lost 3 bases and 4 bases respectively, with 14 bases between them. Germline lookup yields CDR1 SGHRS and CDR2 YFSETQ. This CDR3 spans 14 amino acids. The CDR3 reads CASSSPSGGYEQYF. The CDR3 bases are TGCGCCAGCAGCTCCCCCTCAGGGGGGTACGAGCAGTACTTC. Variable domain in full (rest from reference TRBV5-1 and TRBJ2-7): KAGVTQTPRYLIKTRGQQVTLSCSPISGHRSVSWYQQTPGQGLQFLFEYFSETQRNKGNFPGRFSGRQFSNSRSEMNVSTLELGDSALYLCASSSPSGGYEQYFGPGTRLTVT.

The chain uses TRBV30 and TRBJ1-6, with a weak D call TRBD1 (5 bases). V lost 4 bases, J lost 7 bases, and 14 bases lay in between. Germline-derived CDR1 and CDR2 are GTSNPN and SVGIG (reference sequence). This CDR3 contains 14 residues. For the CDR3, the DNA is TGTGCCTGGACTCTGGACATCCGGAATTCACCCCTCCACTTT. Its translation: CAWTLDIRNSPLHF.

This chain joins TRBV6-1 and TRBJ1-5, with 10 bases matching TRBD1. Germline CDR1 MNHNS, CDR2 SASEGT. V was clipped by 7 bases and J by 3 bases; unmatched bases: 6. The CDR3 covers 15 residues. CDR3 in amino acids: CASKGQGIPNQPQHF. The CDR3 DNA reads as TGTGCCAGCAAGGGACAGGGGATCCCCAATCAGCCCCAGCATTTT.

The CDR3 nucleotides are TGTGCCAGCAGACTCATAGCGGGTCCAACCTACGAGCAGTACTTC. It yields the protein CASRLIAGPTYEQYF. The chain has TRBV7-9 and TRBJ2-7; 7 positions agree with TRBD2. CDR3 size: 15 residues. The V segment lost 6 bases and the J segment 2 bases; nucleotides outside the gene matches: 10. The germline V gene has CDR1 SEHNR and CDR2 FQNEAQ (reference sequence).

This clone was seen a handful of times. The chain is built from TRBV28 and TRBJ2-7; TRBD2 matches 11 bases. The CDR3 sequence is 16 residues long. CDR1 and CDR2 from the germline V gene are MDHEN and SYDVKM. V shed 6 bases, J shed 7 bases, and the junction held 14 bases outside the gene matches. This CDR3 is CASRRDSGRGRGEQYF. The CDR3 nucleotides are TGTGCCAGCAGACGAGATAGCGGGAGGGGGCGAGGGGAGCAGTACTTC.

CDR3 coding DNA: TGTGCCAGCAGTGCCTGGGAGAATCAGCCCCAGCATTTT. Its protein is CASSAWENQPQHF. This rearrangement joins TRBV2 to TRBJ1-5; no definite D call. Trimming removed 4 bases from V and 4 bases from J, with 8 bases in between. There are 13 residues in the CDR3. Germline CDR1 is SNHLY and CDR2 is FYNNEI.

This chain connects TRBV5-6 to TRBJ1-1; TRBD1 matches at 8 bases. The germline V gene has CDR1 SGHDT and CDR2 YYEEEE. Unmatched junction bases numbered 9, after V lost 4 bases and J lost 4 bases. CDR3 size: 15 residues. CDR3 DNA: TGTGCCAGCAGCAGGGACAGGAGGGTGGGCACTGAAGCTTTCTTT. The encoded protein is CASSRDRRVGTEAFF.

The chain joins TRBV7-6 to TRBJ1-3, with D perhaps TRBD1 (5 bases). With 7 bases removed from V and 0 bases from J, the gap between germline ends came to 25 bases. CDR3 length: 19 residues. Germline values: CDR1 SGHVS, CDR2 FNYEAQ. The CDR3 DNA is TGTGCCAGCAACCCAGGGATGGGCCTTCGGTCCTACTCTGGAAACACCATATATTTT. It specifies CASNPGMGLRSYSGNTIYF.

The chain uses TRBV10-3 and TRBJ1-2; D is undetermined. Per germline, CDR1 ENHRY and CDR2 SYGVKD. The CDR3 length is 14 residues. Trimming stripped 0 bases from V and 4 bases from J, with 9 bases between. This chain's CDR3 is CAISESLSLYGYTF. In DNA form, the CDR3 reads TGTGCCATCAGTGAGTCGTTATCCCTCTATGGCTACACCTTC.

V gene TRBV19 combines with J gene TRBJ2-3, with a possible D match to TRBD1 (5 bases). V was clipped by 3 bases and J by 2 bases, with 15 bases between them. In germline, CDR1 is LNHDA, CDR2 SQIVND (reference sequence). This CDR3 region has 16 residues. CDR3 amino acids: CASSMTDSLNTDTQYF. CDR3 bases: TGTGCCAGTAGTATGACCGACAGTTTAAACACAGATACGCAGTATTTT.

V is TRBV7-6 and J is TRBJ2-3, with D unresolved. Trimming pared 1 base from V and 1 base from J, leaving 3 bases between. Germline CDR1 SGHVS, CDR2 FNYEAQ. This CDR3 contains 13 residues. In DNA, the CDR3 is TGTGCCAGCAGCTTAGGAGGCACAGATACGCAGTATTTT. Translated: CASSLGGTDTQYF.

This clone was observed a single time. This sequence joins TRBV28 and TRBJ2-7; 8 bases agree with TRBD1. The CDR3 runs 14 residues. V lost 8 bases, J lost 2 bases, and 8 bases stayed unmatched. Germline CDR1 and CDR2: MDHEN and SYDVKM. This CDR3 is CASGVTGEPYEQYF. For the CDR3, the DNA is TGTGCCAGCGGAGTGACAGGGGAGCCCTACGAGCAGTACTTC.

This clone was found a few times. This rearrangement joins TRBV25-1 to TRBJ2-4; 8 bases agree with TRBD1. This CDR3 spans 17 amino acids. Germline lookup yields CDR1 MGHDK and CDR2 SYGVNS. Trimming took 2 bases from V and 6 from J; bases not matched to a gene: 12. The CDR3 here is CASSETSQTGAPNIQYF. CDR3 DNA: TGTGCCAGCAGTGAAACCTCGCAGACAGGGGCCCCAAACATTCAGTACTTC. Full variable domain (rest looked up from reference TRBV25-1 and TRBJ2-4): EADIYQTPRYLVIGTGKKITLECSQTMGHDKMYWYQQDPGMELHLIHYSYGVNSTEKGDLSSESTVSRIRTEHFPLTLESARPSHTSQYLCASSETSQTGAPNIQYFGAGTRLSVL.

CDR3 sequence: CASSDKAGRGYTF. CDR3 nucleotides: TGTGCCAGCAGTGATAAAGCGGGACGCGGCTACACCTTC. The chain carries TRBV25-1 and TRBJ1-2, with D possibly being TRBD1 (5 bases). The CDR3 loop spans 13 amino acids. The V and J ends lost 3 bases and 8 bases respectively, with 13 bases between them. Germline CDR1 is MGHDK and CDR2 is SYGVNS.

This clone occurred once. CDR3 protein: CASSPGLGSGELFF. The CDR3 coding sequence is TGTGCCAGTAGCCCAGGACTAGGAAGCGGGGAGCTGTTTTTT. The rearrangement uses TRBV19 and TRBJ2-2, with TRBD2 identical over 7 bases. V was pared by 6 bases and J by 7 bases, with 8 bases of the junction left unmatched. The CDR3 contains 14 residues. Germline values: CDR1 LNHDA, CDR2 SQIVND (reference sequence). The whole variable domain, remainder taken from reference TRBV19 and TRBJ2-2, is DGGITQSPKYLFRKEGQNVTLSCEQNLNHDAMYWYRQDPGQGLRLIYYSQIVNDFQKGDIAEGYSVSREKKESFPLTVTSAQKNPTAFYLCASSPGLGSGELFFGEGSRLTVL.

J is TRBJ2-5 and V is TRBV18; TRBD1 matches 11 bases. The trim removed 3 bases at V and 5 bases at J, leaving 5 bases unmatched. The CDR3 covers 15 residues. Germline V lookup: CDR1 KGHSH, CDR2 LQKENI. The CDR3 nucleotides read TGTGCCAGCTCACCCCGGGACAGGGGGGTGGAGACCCAGTACTTC. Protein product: CASSPRDRGVETQYF.

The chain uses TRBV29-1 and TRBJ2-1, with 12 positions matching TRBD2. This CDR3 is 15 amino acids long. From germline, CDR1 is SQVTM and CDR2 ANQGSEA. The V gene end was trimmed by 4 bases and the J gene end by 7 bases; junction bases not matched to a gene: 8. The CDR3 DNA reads TGCAGCGTTGGTGCCCTAGCGGGAGGGTTGAATGAGCAGTTCTTC. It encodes CSVGALAGGLNEQFF.